The 27 T cell receptor beta chains below were found in one sample sequenced in a study of T cells in Graves' hyperthyroidism and ophthalmopathy. Researchers took RNA transcripts and amplified the TCR beta CDR3 regions from them. The TCR CDR3 first-round RT-PCR relied on the HTBI primer set. TCRdb passed the multiplex PCR reads through MiXCR, listing each CDR3 protein once. The sample contains 700,000 to 950,000 distinct CDR3 sequences, around a third of which appear only once. Sequenced input: blood. These receptors were taken from a woman aged 40 to 50 with Graves' hyperthyroidism.

The genes are TRBV7-9 and TRBJ1-1; no clear D gene. The CDR3 contains 14 residues. The V end was cut by 6 bases, the J end by 0 bases, with 11 bases between. Germline-derived CDR1 and CDR2 are SEHNR and FQNEAQ (reference sequence). The CDR3 is CASRLMGMNTEAFF. CDR3 nucleotide sequence: TGTGCCAGCAGACTCATGGGGATGAACACTGAAGCTTTCTTT.

This clonotype has at least ten counts. The junction does not match germline at one end; this may be a read error. The chain couples TRBV10-3 to TRBJ1-1; D is perhaps TRBD1 (6 bases). Germline loops: CDR1 ENHRY, CDR2 SYGVKD. The CDR3 is made up of 14 amino acids. DNA for the CDR3: TGTGCCATCAGGGAGTTAGGGGGGAACACTGAAGCTTTCTTT. Amino acid sequence: CAIRELGGNTEAFF.

This clonotype has a handful of counts. The rearrangement links TRBV6-2 or TRBV6-3 to TRBJ2-7, with 10 bases fitting TRBD2. Germline CDR1 MNHEY, CDR2 SVGEGT. The J segment lost 6 bases and the V segment lost 6 bases, leaving 8 bases of the junction unmatched. This CDR3 has 14 residues. The DNA of the CDR3 is TGTGCCAGCAGGGAGCGGGAGGGCGGAGGCGAGCAGTACTTC. Protein: CASREREGGGEQYF.

A few counts support this clonotype. The V call is TRBV29-1, the J call TRBJ1-1; D is unclear. The CDR3 has 13 amino acids. CDR1 is SQVTM, CDR2 ANQGSEA, per germline. V shed 8 bases and J shed 1 base, with 14 bases lying between them. CDR3 bases: TGCAGCTCCGAAAGAGGGAAGAACACTGAAGCTTTCTTT. Translated: CSSERGKNTEAFF.

This clonotype has just a few counts. The chain links TRBV10-3 to TRBJ1-5; 8 bases fit TRBD1. This CDR3 region has 19 residues. The V gene end was trimmed by 10 bases and the J gene end by 6 bases; junction bases not matched to a gene: 26. Germline V gene lookup returns CDR1 ENHRY and CDR2 SYGVKD. The CDR3 reads CASPACSRRVQGASQPQHF. The CDR3 bases are TGTGCCAGCCCCGCCTGCTCTAGACGGGTGCAGGGGGCGAGTCAGCCCCAGCATTTT.

This clonotype appeared a few times. V and J are TRBV20-1 and TRBJ1-3; 7 bases fit TRBD1. In germline, CDR1 is DFQATT, CDR2 SNEGSKA (reference sequence). The CDR3 is 16 residues long. V trimming: 3 bases; J trimming: 3 bases; junction bases outside the gene matches: 11. The CDR3 loop is CSASEGQQDIGNTIYF. CDR3 bases: TGCAGTGCTAGCGAGGGACAGCAAGACATTGGAAACACCATATATTTT.

The rearrangement links TRBV6-2 or TRBV6-3 to TRBJ1-2, with TRBD1 matching 9 bases. The length of the CDR3 is 15 residues. Germline V gene data show CDR1 as MNHEY and CDR2 as SVGEGT. Trimming at V came to 8 bases and at J to 0 bases, leaving 7 bases not matched to a gene. The CDR3 protein is CASGTGKVANYGYTF. CDR3 in DNA: TGTGCCAGCGGGACAGGGAAGGTTGCTAACTATGGCTACACCTTC.

At least ten counts were recorded for this clonotype. V is TRBV25-1 and J is TRBJ2-7; no clear D. This CDR3 spans 13 amino acids. Germline CDR1 and CDR2: MGHDK and SYGVNS. The V end lost 6 bases, the J end lost 2 bases, and 11 bases lay between the germline ends. CDR3 sequence reads: CASRGDPPYEQYF. In DNA form, the CDR3 reads TGTGCCAGCAGAGGAGACCCGCCCTACGAGCAGTACTTC.

At least ten counts were recorded for this clonotype. This sequence joins TRBV24-1 and TRBJ2-5, with 10 bases fitting TRBD1. V dropped 4 bases and J dropped 3; count of bases not matched to a gene: 4. This CDR3 comprises 15 residues. CDR1 KGHDR and CDR2 SFDVKD come from the germline V gene. The CDR3 DNA reads as TGTGCCACCAGTGACCCCGGGACAGGGGAAGAGACCCAGTACTTC. This gives the protein CATSDPGTGEETQYF.

This clonotype has a count of ten or more. The J gene is TRBJ2-7, the V gene TRBV28; the D gene could be TRBD1 or TRBD2 (5 bases each). From germline, CDR1 is MDHEN and CDR2 SYDVKM. This CDR3 region has 13 residues. V was pared by 3 bases and J by 6 bases, with 12 bases between. The CDR3 sequence is CASSLRGRREQYF. The CDR3 region has the DNA TGTGCCAGCAGTTTGAGGGGACGACGCGAGCAGTACTTC.

The V call is TRBV7-9, the J call TRBJ2-7, with D perhaps matching TRBD2 (5 bases). The CDR3 is 14 residues long. The germline V gene encodes CDR1 SEHNR and CDR2 FQNEAQ (reference sequence). Trimming left V 5 bases short and J 2 bases short, with 13 bases between. CDR3 DNA sequence: TGTGCCAGCAGCCAAGATGGGCGGGCCTACGAGCAGTACTTC. As protein: CASSQDGRAYEQYF.

J is TRBJ2-5 and V is TRBV4-3; D unresolved. The CDR3 contains 13 residues. The V gene lost 8 bases and the J gene lost 2 bases, with 12 bases spanning the gap. Germline assignment: CDR1 LGHNA and CDR2 YSLEER. CDR3 region: CASGLVIQETQYF. CDR3 DNA: TGCGCCAGCGGCTTGGTGATACAAGAGACCCAGTACTTC.

This chain joins TRBV7-9 and TRBJ1-1; 7 bases are shared with TRBD1. Germline assignment: CDR1 SEHNR and CDR2 FQNEAQ (reference sequence). Losses at the gene ends were 2 bases for V and 5 bases for J; bases not matched to a gene: 8. CDR3 length: 15 amino acids. The CDR3 bases are TGTGCCAGCAGCTTACTCGGCGGACAGGCAACTGAAGCTTTCTTT. This translates into CASSLLGGQATEAFF.

V gene TRBV20-1 combines with J gene TRBJ2-5; D might be TRBD1 or TRBD2, each matching 6 bases. CDR1 is DFQATT, CDR2 SNEGSKA, per germline (reference sequence). The CDR3 consists of 14 residues. V dropped 6 bases and J dropped 11 bases, with 25 bases sitting between them. This CDR3 is CSAEQEGGMDTQYF. The CDR3 DNA sequence: TGCAGTGCAGAACAGGAGGGGGGAATGGATACGCAGTACTTC.

The rearrangement uses TRBV10-3 and TRBJ2-7; 8 bases map to TRBD2. Looked up from germline, CDR1 is ENHRY and CDR2 is SYGVKD. The CDR3 totals 15 residues. J was trimmed by 2 bases and V by 10 bases; bases with no gene match: 13. In DNA form, the CDR3 reads TGTGCCAGCATTTGGAGCGGGGGTCAGGCCTACGAGCAGTACTTC. Its protein is CASIWSGGQAYEQYF.

The rearrangement uses TRBV2 and TRBJ2-2, with 7 bases identical to TRBD1. Unmatched junction bases numbered 7, after V lost 7 bases and J lost 5 bases. Germline CDR1 SNHLY, CDR2 FYNNEI. The CDR3 contains 14 residues. The CDR3 DNA reads TGTGCCAGCAAGAGGGGGCGAGAGACCGGGGAGCTGTTTTTT. Translated, it gives CASKRGRETGELFF.

V usage is TRBV5-1 and J usage is TRBJ1-6; D gene unclear. Germline V lookup: CDR1 SGHRS, CDR2 YFSETQ. Trimming removed 0 bases at V and 1 base at J, with 8 bases between. This CDR3 contains 16 residues. CDR3 protein: CASSLAASSYNSPLHF. CDR3 sequence (DNA): TGCGCCAGCAGCTTGGCCGCCAGTTCCTATAATTCACCCCTCCACTTT.

This clonotype was counted many times. The chain couples TRBV14 to TRBJ1-1, with D perhaps TRBD1 (6 bases). Germline-derived CDR1 and CDR2 are SGHDN and FVKESK. The CDR3 totals 15 residues. V lost 5 bases to trimming and J lost 3 bases, with 16 bases between them. The CDR3 nucleotides read TGTGCCAGCAGCTACCTGGCAGGGGAGTACACTGAAGCTTTCTTT. Protein product: CASSYLAGEYTEAFF.

This chain links TRBV19 with TRBJ2-5; no clear D gene. There are 15 residues in the CDR3. Looked up from germline, CDR1 is LNHDA and CDR2 is SQIVND (reference sequence). Trimming stripped 1 base from V and 7 bases from J, with 16 bases between. The CDR3: CASSIASDQVGTQYF. DNA of the CDR3: TGTGCCAGTAGTATAGCCTCGGACCAAGTAGGGACCCAGTACTTC.

V gene TRBV9 combines with J gene TRBJ1-3, with a possible D match to TRBD1 (5 bases). Trimming pared 0 bases from V and 5 bases from J, leaving 12 bases between. CDR1 and CDR2 (germline): SGDLS, YYNGEE. The CDR3 extends over 15 amino acids. The CDR3 DNA follows: TGTGCCAGCAGCGTAGGGGGCGATAACCGAAACACCATATATTTT. Amino acids: CASSVGGDNRNTIYF.

This chain links TRBV10-3 with TRBJ2-2, with a weak D call TRBD1 (6 bases). This CDR3 region has 12 residues. Germline V gene data show CDR1 as ENHRY and CDR2 as SYGVKD. V shed 6 bases and J shed 7 bases, with 9 bases lying between them. DNA for the CDR3: TGTGCCATCAGGCAGGGGCGCGGGGAGCTGTTTTTT. This sequence encodes CAIRQGRGELFF.

A note on this clonotype: A much larger clone sits a single nucleotide away, making a read error possible. The CDR3 nucleotides read TGCAGTGCTAAGACGGAGTATGGGGGTGGCTACACCTTC. Translation: CSAKTEYGGGYTF. The rearrangement joins TRBV20-1 to TRBJ1-2; D might be TRBD1 (5 bases). V lost 4 bases and J lost 7, with 16 bases in between. Germline V CDR1 and CDR2: DFQATT, SNEGSKA (reference sequence). This CDR3 is 13 amino acids long.

Here the CDR3 reads CASSISGKKYSNQPQHF. CDR3 DNA: TGTGCCAGTAGTATATCTGGCAAAAAGTATAGCAATCAGCCCCAGCATTTT. The chain uses TRBV19 and TRBJ1-5; no clear D. The CDR3 covers 17 residues. Germline assignment: CDR1 LNHDA and CDR2 SQIVND (reference sequence). Deletions cut 2 bases from V and 0 bases from J, with 14 bases between.

In this sample, this clonotype turned up many times. V is TRBV7-9 and J is TRBJ2-7; 8 bases agree with TRBD1. Germline assignment: CDR1 SEHNR and CDR2 FQNEAQ (reference sequence). V dropped 5 bases and J dropped 7; count of bases not matched to a gene: 7. CDR3 length: 13 residues. DNA for the CDR3: TGTGCCAGCAGCCCTGACAGGGGAGATGAGCAGTACTTC. It yields the protein CASSPDRGDEQYF.

This clonotype was picked up a small number of times. J is TRBJ1-5 and V is TRBV6-2 or TRBV6-3, with D uncertain. Germline CDR1 reads MNHEY; CDR2 reads SVGEGT. The CDR3 consists of 13 residues. V was shortened by 2 bases and J by 4 bases, with 6 bases between the two germline ends. CDR3 coding DNA: TGTGCCAGCAGTTACCTGCAGAATCAGCCCCAGCATTTT. Protein sequence: CASSYLQNQPQHF.

The genes are TRBV15 and TRBJ1-2; TRBD1 is a possible D gene (5 bases). The CDR3 length is 15 residues. The ends were cut back, 3 bases at V and 4 bases at J, with 15 bases in the middle. Germline V CDR1 and CDR2: LNHNV, YYDKDF (reference sequence). The CDR3 region is CATSSVAGLGYGYTF. The DNA for the CDR3 is TGTGCCACCAGCAGCGTAGCAGGGTTGGGCTATGGCTACACCTTC.

The rearrangement joins TRBV12-3 or TRBV12-4 to TRBJ2-2; D tentatively fits TRBD1 or TRBD2 (5 bases each). V lost 5 bases and J lost 1, with 20 bases in between. CDR3 length equals 18 residues. CDR3 protein: CASSLRTGPKRNTGELFF. As DNA, the CDR3 is TGTGCCAGCAGTCTAAGGACGGGACCGAAAAGGAACACCGGGGAGCTGTTTTTT.